Reported below is one T cell receptor (beta chain). Antigen specificity is unknown. Sequencing used immunoSEQ v3.0 at survey level. Profiled with immunoSEQ multiplex PCR; TCRdb holds only in-frame clones, not every one. The data hold about 21,000 clones, with 84% observed a single time. The record originates from a study of long-term antiretroviral therapy in people with HIV. Study context: The earliest samples came about a decade before the 2015 immediate-ART recommendation.

V lost 0 bases and J 0 bases, leaving 19 bases between the germline ends. In germline, CDR1 is SGHDT, CDR2 YYEEEE. This CDR3 has 19 residues. Study conclusions and caveats: The study collected no data on ART adherence, viral resistance or therapy changes. Repertoires from HIV showed CDR3 length ranges narrower than those of controls.

The TCR comes from a woman aged 50 to 60 with HIV. Sequenced here: unsorted PBMCs, sampled 1.9 years after starting antiretroviral therapy. This chain links TRBV5-6 with TRBJ2-4; maybe TRBD2 (6 bases). CDR3 amino acids: CASSLAGREDLLAKNIQYF. Here the CDR3 DNA reads TGTGCCAGCAGCTTGGCCGGAAGGGAGGATCTGCTAGCCAAAAACATTCAGTACTTC.